The 9 T cell receptor beta chains in this list originate from one sample, sequenced in a study of blood T cell repertoires in COVID-19. Clones were sequenced by immunoSEQ multiplex PCR, and TCRdb holds only the in-frame ones, with some missing. Here the sample spans 35,000 to 40,000 clones, around 90% being singletons. Sequencing was performed on peripheral blood. These receptors were taken from a man between 60 and 75 years old with COVID-19, enrolled during active disease.

This chain connects TRBV2 to TRBJ1-4; 9 bases agree with TRBD1. The trim removed 6 bases at V and 5 bases at J, leaving 4 bases unmatched. This CDR3 has 14 amino acids. Per germline, CDR1 SNHLY and CDR2 FYNNEI. The CDR3 bases are TGTGCCAGCAGACCCGGGACAGGGAATGAAAAACTGTTTTTT. It encodes CASRPGTGNEKLFF. Full variable domain (remainder filled in from reference TRBV2 and TRBJ1-4): EPEVTQTPSHQVTQMGQEVILRCVPISNHLYFYWYRQILGQKVEFLVSFYNNEISEKSEIFDDQFSVERPDGSNFTLKIRSTKLEDSAMYFCASRPGTGNEKLFFGSGTQLSVL.

The CDR3 here is CASSYSMRGAGGTQYF. CDR3 sequence (DNA): TGTGCCAGCAGTTACTCGATGAGAGGGGCGGGGGGTACGCAGTATTTT. The chain has TRBV6-5 and TRBJ2-3; TRBD2 matches at 8 bases. The CDR3 has 16 residues. CDR1 and CDR2 from the germline V gene are MNHEY and SVGAGI. Trimming at V came to 0 bases and at J to 8 bases, leaving 10 bases not matched to a gene.

This chain links TRBV9 with TRBJ1-2; TRBD1 aligns across 8 bases. Looked up from germline, CDR1 is SGDLS and CDR2 is YYNGEE. The CDR3 totals 13 residues. The V and J ends lost 4 bases and 9 bases, in that order; junction bases with no gene match: 8. CDR3 loop: CASSPPDRASYTF. CDR3 DNA sequence: TGTGCCAGCAGCCCACCGGACAGGGCTAGCTACACCTTC.

This chain joins TRBV12-3 or TRBV12-4 and TRBJ2-1; D possibly corresponds to TRBD2 (6 bases). Trimming took 6 bases from V and 6 from J, leaving 12 bases between them. The CDR3 totals 13 residues. This CDR3 reads CASSPGRLNEQFF. CDR3 nucleotides: TGTGCCAGCAGCCCCGGGAGACTCAATGAGCAGTTCTTC.

The V and J genes are TRBV11-2 and TRBJ2-1; 11 bases line up with TRBD2. The CDR3 is made up of 19 amino acids. The V and J ends lost 3 bases and 3 bases, in that order; junction bases with no gene match: 13. Germline loops: CDR1 SGHAT, CDR2 FQNNGV. CDR3 DNA sequence: TGTGCCAGCAGCTTTCCTGCCCTTAGCGGGAGGGCCTTCTACAATGAGCAGTTCTTC. Amino acid sequence: CASSFPALSGRAFYNEQFF.

A note on this clone: One end of the junction does not line up with germline, which may come from a read error. DNA of the CDR3: TGTGCCAGCAGCCTAGCGGGAGGGGGGGGCTACGAGCAGTACTTC. Its translation is CASSLAGGGGYEQYF. V and J are TRBV7-2 and TRBJ2-7, with 12 bases fitting TRBD2. Germline values: CDR1 SGHTA, CDR2 FQGNSA. This CDR3 spans 15 amino acids.

Notes on this clone: The same CDR3 is also encoded by other DNA sequences in this sample. The chain joins TRBV3-1 (or the pseudogene TRBV3-2) to TRBJ1-1; perhaps TRBD1 as D (5 bases). This CDR3 has 14 residues. The ends were cut back, 3 bases at V and 1 base at J, with 9 bases in the middle. The germline gives CDR1 LGHDT, CDR2 YNNKEL (reference sequence). CDR3 sequence reads: CASSHPGENTEAFF. The CDR3 coding sequence is TGTGCCAGCAGCCACCCGGGGGAGAACACTGAAGCTTTCTTT.

This rearrangement joins TRBV19 to TRBJ2-6; D uncertain. The germline CDR1 and CDR2 sequences are LNHDA and SQIVND (reference sequence). The V and J ends lost 7 bases and 4 bases respectively, with 14 bases between them. The CDR3 covers 15 residues. The CDR3 spells CASKIPGLGANVLTF. The CDR3 DNA reads TGTGCCAGTAAAATCCCCGGTCTGGGGGCCAACGTCCTGACTTTC.

The gene calls are TRBV7-5 and TRBJ2-1; the D call TRBD2 from the table was never checked on the DNA. TRBV7-5 is given as a pseudogene. This CDR3 is 13 amino acids long. The CDR3 DNA follows: TGTGCCAGAAGCTTACCCAGCGCGCGGGAGCAGTTCTTC. Translated, it gives CARSLPSAREQFF.